This T cell receptor (beta chain) is drawn from a study of shared clonotypes between healthy human individuals. In the study overall: Researchers drew samples from a couple of women and three men aged 18 to 49.

Study observations and caveats: Non-shared clonotypes were found to have lower generation probabilities than the clonotypes that were shared by all four of the sorted-subset donors. Naive subsets generally had larger estimated richness than memory subsets.

This CDR3 contains 13 residues. Trimming took 0 bases from V and 4 from J, leaving 6 bases between them. The germline CDR1 and CDR2 sequences are WNHNN and SYGVQD (reference sequence). With respect to this clone: Antigen: not known.

Genomic DNA belonging to each subset was distributed in equal measure over several immunoSEQ plates. Libraries were prepared by immunoSEQ multiplex PCR; TCRdb keeps only in-frame clonotypes and omits some of them. The sample records 1.4 million to 1.5 million clones, roughly 96% being singletons. The sequencing sample was made of naive CD4+ T cells sorted from blood. Indicated subset: CD45RA+ positively selected. The sequence was collected from a man aged 25-45 years in good health. This rearrangement joins TRBV10-1 to TRBJ1-1; no reliable D call. In DNA form, the CDR3 reads TGCGCCAGCAGTGAGTCGAAGGGCACTGAAGCTTTCTTT. Amino acids: CASSESKGTEAFF.